The clone carrying this T cell receptor beta chain was counted many times. The antigen is not known. The read comes to an end 3 residues before the CDR3 does, leaving the germline J gene to fill in the end. Patients and controls were mostly of Caucasian heritage. This specimen comes from a study of T cell clonality in common variable immunodeficiency. Study-wide results and caveats: Reportedly, TCR beta sequences from common variable immunodeficiency showed fewer deletions and N-nucleotide insertions.

Looked up from germline, CDR1 is LNHDA and CDR2 is SQIVND (reference sequence). The CDR3 length is 16 residues. After removal of 3 bases from V and 4 bases from J, the junction contained 10 bases not matched to a gene. The data were produced by immunoSEQ multiplex PCR, yet TCRdb's version contains in-frame clones alone and is incomplete. The sample contains approximately 81,000 clones, none occurring once; around 0.87% lies in the top ten. The sequencing sample was made of peripheral blood mononuclear cells. The TCR originated in a person aged 18-70 years in good health. V and J are TRBV19 and TRBJ1-1, with 8 bases lining up with TRBD1. CDR3 region: CASSILQGARGTEAFF. CDR3 DNA (partial): TGTGCCAGTAGTATTCTTCAGGGGGCGCGAGGCACTGAA.